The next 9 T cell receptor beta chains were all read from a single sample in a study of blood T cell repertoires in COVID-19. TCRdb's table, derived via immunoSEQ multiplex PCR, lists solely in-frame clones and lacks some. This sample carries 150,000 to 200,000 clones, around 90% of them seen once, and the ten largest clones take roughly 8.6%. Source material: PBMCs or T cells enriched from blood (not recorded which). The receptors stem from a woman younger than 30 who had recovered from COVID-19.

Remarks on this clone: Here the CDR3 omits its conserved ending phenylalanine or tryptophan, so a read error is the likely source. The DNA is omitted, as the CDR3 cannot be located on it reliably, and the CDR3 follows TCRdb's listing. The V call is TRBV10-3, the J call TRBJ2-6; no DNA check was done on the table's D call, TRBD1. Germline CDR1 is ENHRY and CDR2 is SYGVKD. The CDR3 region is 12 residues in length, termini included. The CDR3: CAISEGLGATQV.

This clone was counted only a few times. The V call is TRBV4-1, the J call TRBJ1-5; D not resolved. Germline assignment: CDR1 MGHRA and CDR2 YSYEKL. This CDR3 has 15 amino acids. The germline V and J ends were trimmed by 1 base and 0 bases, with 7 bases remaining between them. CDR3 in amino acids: CASSQAGGSNQPQHF. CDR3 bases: TGCGCCAGCAGCCAAGCAGGAGGTAGCAATCAGCCCCAGCATTTT.

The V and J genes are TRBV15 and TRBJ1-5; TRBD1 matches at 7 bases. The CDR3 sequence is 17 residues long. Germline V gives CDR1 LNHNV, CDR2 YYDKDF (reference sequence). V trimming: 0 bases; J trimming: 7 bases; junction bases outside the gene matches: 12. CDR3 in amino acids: CATSRDPARGAGQPQHF. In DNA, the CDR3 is TGTGCCACCAGCAGAGATCCTGCCAGGGGGGCTGGACAGCCCCAGCATTTT.

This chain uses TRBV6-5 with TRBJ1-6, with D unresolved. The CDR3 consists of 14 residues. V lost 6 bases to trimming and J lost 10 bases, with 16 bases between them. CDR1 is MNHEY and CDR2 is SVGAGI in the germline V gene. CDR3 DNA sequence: TGTGCCAGCAGCCGGAGCAACAACCAATCACCCCTCCACTTT. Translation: CASSRSNNQSPLHF.

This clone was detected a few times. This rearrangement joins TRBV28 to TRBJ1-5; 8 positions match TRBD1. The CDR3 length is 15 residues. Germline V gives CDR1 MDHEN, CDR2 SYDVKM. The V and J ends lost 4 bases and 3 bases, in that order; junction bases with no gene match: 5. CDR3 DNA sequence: TGTGCCAGCAGTTGGACAGGGTCCGCCAATCAGCCCCAGCATTTT. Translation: CASSWTGSANQPQHF.

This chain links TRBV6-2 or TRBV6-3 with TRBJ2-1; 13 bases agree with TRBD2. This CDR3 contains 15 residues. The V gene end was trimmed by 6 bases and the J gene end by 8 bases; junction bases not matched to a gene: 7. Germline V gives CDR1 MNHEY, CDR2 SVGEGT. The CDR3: CASSFGLAGVDEQFF. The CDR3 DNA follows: TGTGCCAGCAGCTTTGGACTAGCGGGGGTGGATGAGCAGTTCTTC.

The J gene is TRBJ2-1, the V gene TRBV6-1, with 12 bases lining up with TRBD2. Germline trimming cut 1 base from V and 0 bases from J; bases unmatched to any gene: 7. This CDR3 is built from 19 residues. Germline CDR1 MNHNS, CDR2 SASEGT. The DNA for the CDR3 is TGTGCCAGCAGTGAAGTCCTAGCGGGAGGGGTCAGCTCCTACAATGAGCAGTTCTTC. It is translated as CASSEVLAGGVSSYNEQFF.

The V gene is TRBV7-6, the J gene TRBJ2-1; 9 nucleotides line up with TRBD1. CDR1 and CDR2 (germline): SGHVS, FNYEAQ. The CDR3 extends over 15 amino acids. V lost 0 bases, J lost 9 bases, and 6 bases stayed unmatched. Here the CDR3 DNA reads TGTGCCAGCAGCTTAGCGAGACAGGGGGATAGTGAGCAGTTCTTC. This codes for CASSLARQGDSEQFF. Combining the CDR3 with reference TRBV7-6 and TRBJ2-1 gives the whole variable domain GAGVSQSPRYKVTKRGQDVALRCDPISGHVSLYWYRQALGQGPEFLTYFNYEAQQDKSGLPNDRFSAERPEGSISTLTIQRTEQRDSAMYRCASSLARQGDSEQFFGPGTRLTVL.

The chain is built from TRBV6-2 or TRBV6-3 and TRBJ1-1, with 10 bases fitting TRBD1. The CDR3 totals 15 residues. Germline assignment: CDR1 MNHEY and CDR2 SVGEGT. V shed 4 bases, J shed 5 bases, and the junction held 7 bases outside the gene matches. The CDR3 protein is CASSFDRGQETEAFF. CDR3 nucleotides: TGTGCCAGCAGTTTTGACAGGGGGCAGGAGACTGAAGCTTTCTTT.